This T cell receptor beta chain was recorded in a study of Graves' ophthalmopathy and Graves' hyperthyroidism (dated by TCRdb to the late 2010s). About the study as a whole: Peripheral blood was collected at initial diagnosis, before any treatment. An independent validation cohort comprised 18 hyperthyroidism patients and about 16 patients who later progressed from hyperthyroidism to ophthalmopathy. In total, under 150 blood samples were TCR-sequenced: some 43 ophthalmopathy, some 72 hyperthyroidism and some 17 hyperthyroidism-to-ophthalmopathy patients. In about 6 hyperthyroidism patients, T-cell repertoires of thyroid tissue and blood were compared. Once sampling was done, hyperthyroidism patients were given methimazole at a starting dose of 30 mg daily, while ophthalmopathy patients were given high-dose intravenous methylprednisolone. To explore V-J signatures that distinguish ophthalmopathy from hyperthyroidism, a discovery set of more than 90 patients was enrolled, made up of 43 with ophthalmopathy and fewer than 60 with stable hyperthyroidism. For training and testing, the roughly 100 patients in the discovery cohort were randomly divided in a 7:3 ratio. To tell Graves' ophthalmopathy apart from Graves' hyperthyroidism, and to predict which patients would progress to ophthalmopathy, the study relied on TCR beta repertoire signatures. Overall study outcomes, separate from this receptor: In validation, the model predicted ophthalmopathy progression with nearly 71% sensitivity and approximately 78% specificity; some 13 predicted patients were CT-confirmed with GO in a median of around 6.5 months. The 13-signature model separated ophthalmopathy from stable hyperthyroidism with roughly 89% sensitivity and just under 84% specificity in cross-validation, and 80%/75% in the test set. Most expanded thyroid clonotypes with a frequency above 0.001 also appeared in blood, which suggests that blood repertoires may reflect the immune response in the thyroid. Sample size was not predetermined statistically, and investigators were not blinded to group allocation.

For repertoire sequencing, the TCR beta CDR3 regions were amplified from RNA transcripts. The first round was an RT-PCR using HTBI primers with the Qiagen OneStep RT-PCR kit, and this first round was followed by a second-round multiplex PCR, then size selection and purification. Sequencing of the libraries was carried out on an Illumina HiSeq2000 in paired-end mode with 100 bp reads. In the paper's pipeline: Reads were processed with SOAPnuke, discarding reads with adapters, uncalled bases, mean Phred below 15, or no exact constant-primer or identifier match. High-quality paired reads were merged with COPE v1.2.5. Each unique nucleotide sequence was defined as a clonotype, and clonotypes were aligned to IMGT TRB V, D and J references with MiTCR v1.1. Analysis was restricted to V-J combinations with a frequency above 0.0001, which covered about 99% of repertoires. For each V-J combination, a TCR clonal expansion and chaos score was defined as the ratio of F50 clonal expansion to chaos observed in the TCRdist matrix. Welch's t-statistics and random forest were used to narrow the features down to over ten V-J combinations, which were then fed into a naive Bayes classifier. Thyroid-blood repertoire similarity was quantified with the Morisita-Horn index. The public reads were quality trimmed at Q25 with fastp and then assembled into clones with MiXCR by TCRdb, keeping productive beta chains. Rows are combined by CDR3 protein, so each entry shows the most common genes and DNA. These V and J calls are TCRdb output, not the study's own analysis. The sample contains approximately 150,000 distinct CDR3 sequences, 39% of them found a single time. In total, the top ten clones hold less than 9.5% of the sample.

This clonotype was seen at least ten times. The antigen it binds to is not known. Base quality data are lacking; no much larger clone is found one base away. Trimming removed 2 bases from V and 8 bases from J; the gene matches leave 4 bases unexplained. The germline V gene sets CDR1 to SGHTA and CDR2 to FQGNSA. Its CDR3 holds 15 amino acids, cysteine through phenylalanine. Only CDR3 DNA remains: 45 bases, in frame from the first base. The ophthalmopathy patients had moderately to severely active disease, with a Clinical Activity Score of 3 or higher, a NOSPECS grade of 4 or higher, and a disease duration of less than 3 months. Patients with other autoimmune diseases, uncontrolled infections, pregnancy or lactation were excluded. Clinical symptoms, serum thyroxine, TRAb, thyroid ultrasound and orbital computed tomography were used for diagnosis. Using Ficoll-Paque density gradient centrifugation, PBMCs were isolated from roughly 9.2 ml of fresh peripheral blood. Total RNA was extracted with Trizol reagent and quality-checked on an Agilent 2100 Bioanalyzer.

The chain uses TRBV7-2 and TRBJ2-2; 11 nucleotides in the junction match TRBD2. Sequencing input: peripheral blood. This clonotype was obtained from a man younger than 45 with Graves' ophthalmopathy. Donor details come from another sample of the same person, matched by shared clones. CDR3 loop: CASSLTPSGRGELFF. The DNA sequence is TGTGCCAGCAGCTTAACACCTAGCGGGAGGGGGGAGCTGTTTTTT.